This T cell receptor beta chain was observed in a study of Graves' ophthalmopathy and Graves' hyperthyroidism. This clonotype was counted at least ten times. CDR1 is GTSNPN, CDR2 SVGIG, per germline (reference sequence). The CDR3 runs 16 residues. V was clipped by 2 bases and J by 0 bases; unmatched bases: 4. The sequenced template was RNA, covering the TCR beta CDR3 region. HTBI primers were employed in first-round RT-PCR, then a second-round multiplex PCR followed. MiXCR, applied by TCRdb to the multiplex PCR reads, yields one record per CDR3 protein. The table shows 350,000 or so distinct CDR3 sequences, with roughly a sixth occurring only once.

The rearrangement joins TRBV30 to TRBJ2-2, with 9 bases matching TRBD1. This receptor was identified in an adult man with Graves' ophthalmopathy. The sample was peripheral blood. CDR3 loop: CAWSRWTGANTGELFF. The CDR3 region has the DNA TGTGCCTGGAGTCGGTGGACAGGGGCGAACACCGGGGAGCTGTTTTTT. Complete variable domain (other parts from reference TRBV30 and TRBJ2-2): SQTIHQWPATLVQPVGSPLSLECTVEGTSNPNLYWYRQAAGRGLQLLFYSVGIGQISSEVPQNLSASRPQDRQFILSSKKLLLSDSGFYLCAWSRWTGANTGELFFGEGSRLTVL.